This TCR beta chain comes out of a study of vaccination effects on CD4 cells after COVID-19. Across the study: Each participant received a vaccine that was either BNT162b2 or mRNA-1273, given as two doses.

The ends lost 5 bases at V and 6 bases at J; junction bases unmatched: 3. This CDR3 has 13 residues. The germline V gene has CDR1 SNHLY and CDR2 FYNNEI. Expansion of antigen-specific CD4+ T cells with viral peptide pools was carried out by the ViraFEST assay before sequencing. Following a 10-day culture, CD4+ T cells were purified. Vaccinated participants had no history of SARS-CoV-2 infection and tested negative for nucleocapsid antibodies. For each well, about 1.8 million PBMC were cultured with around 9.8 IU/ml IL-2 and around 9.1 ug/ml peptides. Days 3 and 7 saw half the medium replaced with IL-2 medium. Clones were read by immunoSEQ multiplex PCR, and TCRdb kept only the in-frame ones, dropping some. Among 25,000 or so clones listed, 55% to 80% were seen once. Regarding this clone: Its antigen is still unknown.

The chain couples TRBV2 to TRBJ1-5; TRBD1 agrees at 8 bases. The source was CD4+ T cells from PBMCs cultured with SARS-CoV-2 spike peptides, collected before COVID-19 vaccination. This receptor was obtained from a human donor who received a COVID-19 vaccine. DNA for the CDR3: TGTGCCAGCAGTCAGGGGGCGAGTCAGCCCCAGCATTTT. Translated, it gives CASSQGASQPQHF.